These 10 T cell receptor beta chains share one sample of origin, sequenced in a study of glioma-infiltrating T cells. Amplification of TCR alpha and beta CDR3 regions from RNA used iRepertoire nested multiplex PCR. TCRdb re-called the multiplex PCR reads with MiXCR, one entry per CDR3 protein. Among 150,000 or so distinct CDR3 sequences listed, about two fifths were seen once. The sequencing input was glioma tissue, nonneoplastic brain tissue, or PBMCs (not recorded which). All receptors derive from a human donor with low-grade glioma or glioblastoma, undergoing nonglioma brain surgery, or in good health (not recorded which).

This clonotype occurred a few times. This chain connects TRBV10-3 to TRBJ2-3; D is undetermined. The CDR3 is made up of 13 amino acids. Per germline, CDR1 ENHRY and CDR2 SYGVKD. Trimming stripped 6 bases from V and 6 bases from J, with 13 bases between. CDR3: CAIRVPNLDTQYF. CDR3 sequence (DNA): TGTGCCATCAGGGTGCCGAATTTGGATACGCAGTATTTT.

The chain links TRBV15 to TRBJ2-3; D uncertain. The CDR3 spans 14 residues. Looked up from germline, CDR1 is LNHNV and CDR2 is YYDKDF (reference sequence). Trimming stripped 5 bases from V and 4 bases from J, with 13 bases between. The CDR3 bases are TGTGCCACCAGCCTGGGCCCCAACGCAGATACGCAGTATTTT. Its translation: CATSLGPNADTQYF.

The rearrangement uses TRBV7-9 and TRBJ2-4; 7 bases map to TRBD1. CDR3 length equals 14 residues. J was trimmed by 9 bases and V by 4 bases; bases with no gene match: 9. Germline V gives CDR1 SEHNR, CDR2 FQNEAQ (reference sequence). For the CDR3, the DNA is TGTGCCAGCAGCTCTCGACAGGGTTTCGGCATTCAGTACTTC. This translates into CASSSRQGFGIQYF.

CDR3 region: CASSEEEVQETQYF. DNA for the CDR3: TGTGCCAGCAGTGAAGAGGAGGTCCAAGAGACCCAGTACTTC. The rearrangement joins TRBV6-1 to TRBJ2-5; perhaps TRBD2 as D (5 bases). Per germline, CDR1 MNHNS and CDR2 SASEGT. Trimming removed 1 base from V and 1 base from J, with 7 bases in between. This CDR3 is built from 14 residues.

Only a few counts were recorded for this clonotype. This rearrangement joins TRBV2 to TRBJ2-1, with a tentative D call TRBD1 (6 bases). Germline V gene data show CDR1 as SNHLY and CDR2 as FYNNEI. This CDR3 is 15 amino acids long. Trimming pared 6 bases from V and 2 bases from J, leaving 14 bases between. The CDR3 spells CASSPTGWTYNEQFF. The CDR3 DNA follows: TGTGCCAGCAGCCCGACAGGTTGGACCTACAATGAGCAGTTCTTC.

The chain joins TRBV28 to TRBJ2-2; TRBD2 agrees at 8 bases. Germline V gene sequence: CDR1 MDHEN, CDR2 SYDVKM. With 6 bases clipped from V and 0 bases from J, the junction kept 6 bases outside the gene matches. The CDR3 contains 16 residues. Here the CDR3 reads CASSHTSGANTGELFF. CDR3 nucleotides: TGTGCCAGCAGCCATACTAGCGGTGCGAACACCGGGGAGCTGTTTTTT.

The chain employs TRBV20-1 and TRBJ2-7, with TRBD1 matching 9 bases. V trimming: 4 bases; J trimming: 3 bases; junction bases outside the gene matches: 4. This CDR3 has 13 amino acids. Germline assignment: CDR1 DFQATT and CDR2 SNEGSKA (reference sequence). This chain's CDR3 is CSANRQGVYEQYF. The CDR3 DNA sequence: TGCAGTGCTAACCGACAGGGGGTCTACGAGCAGTACTTC.

This clonotype was observed a few times. The chain has TRBV28 and TRBJ2-7; D is undetermined. CDR3 length: 16 residues. CDR1 and CDR2 from the germline V gene are MDHEN and SYDVKM. The V gene lost 6 bases and the J gene lost 2 bases, with 20 bases spanning the gap. For the CDR3, the DNA is TGTGCCAGCAGCGATGGGTCGGCAGGCAAAACCTACGAGCAGTACTTC. Translating it yields CASSDGSAGKTYEQYF.

J is TRBJ2-7 and V is TRBV12-3 or TRBV12-4, with D tentatively TRBD2 (5 bases). The CDR3 length is 14 residues. V was trimmed by 2 bases and J by 6 bases, leaving 14 bases between them. The CDR3 DNA reads as TGTGCCAGCAGTTTAAAATTGGGGAGAAGCGAGCAGTACTTC. As protein: CASSLKLGRSEQYF.

The chain couples TRBV29-1 to TRBJ2-3; TRBD1 is a possible D gene (6 bases). Trimming shortened V by 6 bases and J by 2 bases, and 15 bases separated the two germline ends. The germline CDR1 and CDR2 sequences are SQVTM and ANQGSEA. The CDR3 has 14 residues. CDR3 bases: TGCAGCGTGCTACTTGTGGGGGCCACAGATACGCAGTATTTT. Translated, it gives CSVLLVGATDTQYF.